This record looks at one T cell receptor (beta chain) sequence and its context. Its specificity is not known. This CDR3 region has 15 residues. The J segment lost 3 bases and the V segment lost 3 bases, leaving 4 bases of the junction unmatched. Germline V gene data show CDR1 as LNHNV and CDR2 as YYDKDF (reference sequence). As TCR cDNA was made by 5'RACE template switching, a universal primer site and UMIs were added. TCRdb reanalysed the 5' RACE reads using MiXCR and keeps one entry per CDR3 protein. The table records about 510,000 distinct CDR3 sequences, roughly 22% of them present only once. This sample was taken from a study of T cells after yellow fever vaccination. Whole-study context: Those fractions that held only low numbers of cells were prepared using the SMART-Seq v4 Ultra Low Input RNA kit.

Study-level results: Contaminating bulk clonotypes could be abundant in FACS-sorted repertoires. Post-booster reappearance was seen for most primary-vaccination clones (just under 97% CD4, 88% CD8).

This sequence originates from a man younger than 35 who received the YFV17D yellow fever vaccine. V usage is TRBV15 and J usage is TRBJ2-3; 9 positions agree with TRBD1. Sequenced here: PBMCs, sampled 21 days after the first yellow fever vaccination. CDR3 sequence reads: CATSSGTGITDTQYF. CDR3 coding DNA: TGTGCCACCAGCAGCGGGACAGGGATAACAGATACGCAGTATTTT.